This T cell receptor beta chain was sequenced during a study of a mutant IDH1 vaccine in newly diagnosed glioma. About the research overall: The vaccination schedule gave patients eight doses in weeks 1, 3, 5, 7, 11, 15, 19 and 23.

The data were produced by immunoSEQ multiplex PCR, yet TCRdb's version contains in-frame clones alone and is incomplete. This sample yields 52,000 or so clones, of which approximately 78% are seen a single time; around 8.4% belongs to the top ten. Time point indicated: week 23, last vaccination. Vaccination used 300 ug of mutant IDH1 20-mer peptide per dose, with topical imiquimod. New astrocytomas of WHO grade 3 or 4 that were IDH1-mutant and ATRX-lost were found in the donors. In regard to this clone: Its target is unknown.

This TCR was recovered from a woman aged 40-49 years with glioma. Some clones in this sample may be carry-over from other donors' samples. This specimen consisted of PBMCs, obtained from a glioma patient whose treatment included an IDH1 peptide vaccine.

The CDR3 loop reads CASSQRETQYF. The CDR3 bases are TGTGCCAGCAGCCAAAGGGAGACCCAGTACTTC. This chain connects TRBV11-2 to TRBJ2-5; D call uncertain. Germline V CDR1 and CDR2: SGHAT, FQNNGV. V was clipped by 5 bases and J by 5 bases, with 6 bases between them. This CDR3 spans 11 amino acids.